This TCR beta chain derives from a study of cytomegalovirus exposure and HLA in healthy donors. Study-wide results and caveats: Researchers reported in a later analysis that common viral pathogens appeared linked to several top clusters.

Amplification used 60 Vbeta primers and 13 Jbeta primers. Assay used: immunoSEQ multiplex PCR; TCRdb lists only in-frame clones, some missing. The data hold 150,000 to 200,000 clones, with roughly 79% observed a single time. As to this clone: Its antigen is as yet unknown.

As for the donors, each was a healthy bone marrow donor. The material sequenced was PBMCs. The TCR originated in a woman in her thirties or forties in good health and CMV-seronegative.

The CDR3 DNA is TGTGCCAGCAGTGCAGGGGCTGTGAACTATGGCTACACCTTC. This sequence encodes CASSAGAVNYGYTF. This rearrangement joins TRBV28 to TRBJ1-2; a weak D match, TRBD1 (6 bases). The length of the CDR3 is 14 residues. The V and J ends lost 5 bases and 2 bases respectively, with 12 bases between them. CDR1 and CDR2 from the germline V gene are MDHEN and SYDVKM.